Following are 7 T cell receptor beta chains from one sample sequenced in a study of blood T cell repertoires in COVID-19. TCRdb's table, derived via immunoSEQ multiplex PCR, lists solely in-frame clones and lacks some. The top ten hold under 5% of the sample, which has over 100,000 clones, more than 75% seen once. Sequences were obtained from peripheral blood. Receptors originate from a man aged 35 to 55 with acute or convalescent COVID-19.

The chain carries TRBV2 and TRBJ1-5; D remains ambiguous. The CDR3 loop spans 16 amino acids. Per germline, CDR1 SNHLY and CDR2 FYNNEI. The ends were cut back, 4 bases at V and 2 bases at J, with 15 bases in the middle. The CDR3 sequence: CASSGGDIQGNQPQHF. As DNA, the CDR3 is TGTGCCAGCAGTGGGGGAGACATACAAGGCAATCAGCCCCAGCATTTT.

The V and J genes are TRBV29-1 and TRBJ1-1; maybe TRBD1 (6 bases). Germline lookup yields CDR1 SQVTM and CDR2 ANQGSEA. V was pared by 7 bases and J by 0 bases, with 9 bases between. The CDR3 runs to 12 residues. The CDR3 nucleotides read TGCAGCGGCCAGGGGATGAACACTGAAGCTTTCTTT. Translating it yields CSGQGMNTEAFF.

The chain employs TRBV7-2 and TRBJ1-6, with D possibly TRBD1 on 6 matching bases. The V gene lost 5 bases and the J gene lost 7 bases, with 12 bases spanning the gap. This CDR3 is 14 amino acids long. Germline V gene lookup returns CDR1 SGHTA and CDR2 FQGNSA. CDR3 sequence: CASSPTGRNSPLHF. The CDR3 nucleotides read TGTGCCAGCAGCCCCACAGGGCGCAATTCACCCCTCCACTTT.

The genes are TRBV24-1 and TRBJ1-5; TRBD1 might be the D (6 bases). CDR1 and CDR2 from the germline V gene are KGHDR and SFDVKD. Trimming pared 3 bases from V and 5 bases from J, leaving 13 bases between. The CDR3 sequence is 15 residues long. CDR3 in amino acids: CATSDLGTLYQPQHF. The CDR3 DNA reads as TGTGCCACCAGTGATCTCGGGACACTCTATCAGCCCCAGCATTTT.

CDR3 sequence: CASSETGSSIQYF. The CDR3 DNA reads TGCGCCAGCAGCGAAACAGGATCCAGCATTCAGTACTTC. The chain links TRBV5-1 to TRBJ2-4, with D maybe TRBD1 (5 bases). The CDR3 length is 13 residues. The germline V and J ends were trimmed by 4 bases and 9 bases, with 14 bases remaining between them. Germline V lookup: CDR1 SGHRS, CDR2 YFSETQ. Combining the CDR3 with reference TRBV5-1 and TRBJ2-4 gives the whole variable domain KAGVTQTPRYLIKTRGQQVTLSCSPISGHRSVSWYQQTPGQGLQFLFEYFSETQRNKGNFPGRFSGRQFSNSRSEMNVSTLELGDSALYLCASSETGSSIQYFGAGTRLSVL.

The rearrangement joins TRBV5-4 to TRBJ1-2, with D unclear. Trimming took 0 bases from V and 3 from J, leaving 12 bases between them. This CDR3 is 15 amino acids long. CDR1 is SGHNT, CDR2 YYREEE, per germline (reference sequence). The CDR3: CASSLVYGQDYGYTF. CDR3 nucleotides: TGTGCCAGCAGCTTGGTGTATGGGCAAGACTATGGCTACACCTTC.

The rearrangement links TRBV7-8 to TRBJ2-3; 7 bases are a match to TRBD1. CDR3 length: 16 amino acids. Germline values: CDR1 SGHVS, CDR2 FQNEAQ. Unmatched junction bases numbered 8, after V lost 3 bases and J lost 2 bases. CDR3 nucleotides: TGTGCCAGCAGCTTCGTGACGGGACAGCCCACAGATACGCAGTATTTT. Its translation: CASSFVTGQPTDTQYF.